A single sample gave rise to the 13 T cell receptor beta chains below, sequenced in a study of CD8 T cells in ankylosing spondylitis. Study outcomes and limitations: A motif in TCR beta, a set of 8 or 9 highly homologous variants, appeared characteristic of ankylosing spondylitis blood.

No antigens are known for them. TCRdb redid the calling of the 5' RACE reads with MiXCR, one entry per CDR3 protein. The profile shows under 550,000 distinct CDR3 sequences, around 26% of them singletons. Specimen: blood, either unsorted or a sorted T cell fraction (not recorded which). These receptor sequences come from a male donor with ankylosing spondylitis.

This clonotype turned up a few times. For the CDR3, the DNA is TGTGCTAGAAGGGGAGACCAGAGCTCCTACAATGAGCAGTTCTTC. Amino acid sequence: CARRGDQSSYNEQFF. V gene TRBV2 combines with J gene TRBJ2-1, with D perhaps given as TRBD1 or TRBD2 (5 bases each). Per germline, CDR1 SNHLY and CDR2 FYNNEI. The CDR3 contains 15 residues.

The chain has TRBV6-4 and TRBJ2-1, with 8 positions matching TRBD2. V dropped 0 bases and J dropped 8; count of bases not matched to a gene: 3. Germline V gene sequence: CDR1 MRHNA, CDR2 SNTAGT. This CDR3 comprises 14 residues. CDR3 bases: TGTGCCAGCAGTGACTCGGGGACTAGTGATGAGCAGTTCTTC. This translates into CASSDSGTSDEQFF.

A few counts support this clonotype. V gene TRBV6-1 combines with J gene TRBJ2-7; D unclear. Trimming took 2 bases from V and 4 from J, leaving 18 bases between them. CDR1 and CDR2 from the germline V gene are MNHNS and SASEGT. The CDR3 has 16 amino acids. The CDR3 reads CASSESAVSSIYEQYV. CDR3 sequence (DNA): TGTGCCAGCAGTGAATCTGCAGTCTCTTCTATATACGAGCAGTACGTC.

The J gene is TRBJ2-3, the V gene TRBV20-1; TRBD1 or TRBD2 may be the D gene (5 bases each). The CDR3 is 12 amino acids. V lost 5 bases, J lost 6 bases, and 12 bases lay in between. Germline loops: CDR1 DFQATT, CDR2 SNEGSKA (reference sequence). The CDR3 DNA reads TGCAGTGCTCCCCGGGACCCCGATACGCAGTATTTT. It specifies CSAPRDPDTQYF.

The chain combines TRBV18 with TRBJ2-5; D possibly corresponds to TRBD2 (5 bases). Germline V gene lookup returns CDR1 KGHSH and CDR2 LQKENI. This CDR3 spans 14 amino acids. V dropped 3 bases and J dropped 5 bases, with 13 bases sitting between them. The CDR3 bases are TGTGCCAGCTCACCGGATGGGAGTCGGGAGACCCAGTACTTC. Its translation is CASSPDGSRETQYF.

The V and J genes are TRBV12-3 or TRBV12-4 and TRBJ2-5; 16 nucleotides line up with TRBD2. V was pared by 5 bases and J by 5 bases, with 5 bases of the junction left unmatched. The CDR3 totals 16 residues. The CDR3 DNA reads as TGTGCCAGCAGTCGGGGACTAGCGGGAGGGGGCGAGACCCAGTACTTC. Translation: CASSRGLAGGGETQYF.

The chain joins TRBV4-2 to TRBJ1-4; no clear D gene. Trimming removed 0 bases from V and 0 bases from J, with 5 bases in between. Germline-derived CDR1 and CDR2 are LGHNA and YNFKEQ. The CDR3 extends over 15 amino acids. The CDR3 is CASSQEPATNEKLFF. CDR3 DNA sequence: TGTGCCAGCAGCCAAGAGCCTGCAACTAATGAAAAACTGTTTTTT.

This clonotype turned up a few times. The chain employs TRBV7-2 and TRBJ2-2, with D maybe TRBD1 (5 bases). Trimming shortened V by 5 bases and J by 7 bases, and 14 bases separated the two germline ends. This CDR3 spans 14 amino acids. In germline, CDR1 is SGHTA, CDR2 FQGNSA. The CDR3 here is CASSVGRVNGELFF. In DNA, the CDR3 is TGTGCCAGCAGCGTCGGCAGGGTAAACGGGGAGCTGTTTTTT.

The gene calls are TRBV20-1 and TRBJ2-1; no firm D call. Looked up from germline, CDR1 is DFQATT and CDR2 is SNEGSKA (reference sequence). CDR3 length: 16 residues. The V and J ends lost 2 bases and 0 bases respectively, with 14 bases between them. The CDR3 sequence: CSARTGDSSSYNEQFF. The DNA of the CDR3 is TGCAGTGCTAGAACTGGCGACTCAAGCTCCTACAATGAGCAGTTCTTC.

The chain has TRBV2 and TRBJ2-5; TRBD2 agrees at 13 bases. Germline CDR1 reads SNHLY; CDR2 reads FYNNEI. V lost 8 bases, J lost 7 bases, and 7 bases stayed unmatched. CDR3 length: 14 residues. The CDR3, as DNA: TGTGCCAGCGACGGACTAGCGGGAGACGGGACCCAGTACTTC. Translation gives CASDGLAGDGTQYF. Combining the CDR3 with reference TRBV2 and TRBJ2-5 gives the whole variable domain EPEVTQTPSHQVTQMGQEVILRCVPISNHLYFYWYRQILGQKVEFLVSFYNNEISEKSEIFDDQFSVERPDGSNFTLKIRSTKLEDSAMYFCASDGLAGDGTQYFGPGTRLLVL.

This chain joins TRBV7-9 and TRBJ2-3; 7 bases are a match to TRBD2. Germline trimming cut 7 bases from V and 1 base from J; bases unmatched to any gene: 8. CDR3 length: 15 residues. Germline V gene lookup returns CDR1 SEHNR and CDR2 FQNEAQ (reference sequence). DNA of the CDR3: TGTGCCAGCACTGAGCGGGATAGAGGCACAGATACGCAGTATTTT. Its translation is CASTERDRGTDTQYF.

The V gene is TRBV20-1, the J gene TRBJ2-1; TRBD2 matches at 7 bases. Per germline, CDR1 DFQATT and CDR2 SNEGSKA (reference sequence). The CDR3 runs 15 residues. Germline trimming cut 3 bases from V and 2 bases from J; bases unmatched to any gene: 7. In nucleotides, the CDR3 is TGCAGTGCTAGTTCCGGGCGGGAGCCCTACAATGAGCAGTTCTTC. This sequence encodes CSASSGREPYNEQFF.

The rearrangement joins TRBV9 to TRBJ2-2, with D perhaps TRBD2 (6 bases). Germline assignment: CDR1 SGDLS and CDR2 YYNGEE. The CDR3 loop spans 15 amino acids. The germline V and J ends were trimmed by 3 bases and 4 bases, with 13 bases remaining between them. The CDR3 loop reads CASSGLAVGTGELFF. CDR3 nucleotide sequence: TGTGCCAGCAGCGGATTAGCGGTGGGCACCGGGGAGCTGTTTTTT.